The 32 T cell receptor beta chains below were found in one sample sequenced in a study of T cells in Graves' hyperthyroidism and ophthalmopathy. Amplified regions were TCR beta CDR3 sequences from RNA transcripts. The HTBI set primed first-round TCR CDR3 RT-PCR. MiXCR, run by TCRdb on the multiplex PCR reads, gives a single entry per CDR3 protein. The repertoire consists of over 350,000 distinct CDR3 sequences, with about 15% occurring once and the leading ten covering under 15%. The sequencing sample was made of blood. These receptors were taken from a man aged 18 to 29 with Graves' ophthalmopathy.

CDR3 nucleotides: TGTGCCATCAGCTTACCTCAGGGCTACACCTTC. Protein sequence: CAISLPQGYTF. The gene calls are TRBV10-3 and TRBJ1-2; no clear D. CDR1 is ENHRY and CDR2 is SYGVKD in the germline V gene. V was pared by 6 bases and J by 8 bases, with 10 bases between. CDR3 length equals 11 residues.

The CDR3 here is CASSSPGLAEYEQYF. CDR3 DNA sequence: TGTGCCAGCAGTTCCCCGGGACTAGCGGAATACGAGCAGTACTTC. The chain uses TRBV12-3 or TRBV12-4 and TRBJ2-7; TRBD2 agrees at 11 bases. The CDR3 has 15 amino acids. V gave up 4 bases and J gave up 4 bases; unmatched junction bases: 6.

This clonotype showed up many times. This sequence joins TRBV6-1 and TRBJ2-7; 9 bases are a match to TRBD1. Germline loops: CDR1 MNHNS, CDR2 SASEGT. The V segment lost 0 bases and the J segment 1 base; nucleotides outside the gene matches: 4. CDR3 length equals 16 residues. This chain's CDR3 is CASSEARGTGSYEQYF. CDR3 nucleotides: TGTGCCAGCAGTGAAGCGCGAGGGACAGGGTCCTACGAGCAGTACTTC.

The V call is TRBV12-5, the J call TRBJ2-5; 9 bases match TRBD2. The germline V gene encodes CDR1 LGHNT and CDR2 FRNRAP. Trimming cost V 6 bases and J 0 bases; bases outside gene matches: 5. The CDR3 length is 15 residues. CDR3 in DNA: TGTGCTAGTGGACGCGGGGGGGGGGACCAAGAGACCCAGTACTTC. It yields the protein CASGRGGGDQETQYF. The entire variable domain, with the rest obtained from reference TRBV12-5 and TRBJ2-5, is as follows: DARVTQTPRHKVTEMGQEVTMRCQPILGHNTVFWYRQTMMQGLELLAYFRNRAPLDDSGMPKDRFSAEMPDATLATLKIQPSEPRDSAVYFCASGRGGGDQETQYFGPGTRLLVL.

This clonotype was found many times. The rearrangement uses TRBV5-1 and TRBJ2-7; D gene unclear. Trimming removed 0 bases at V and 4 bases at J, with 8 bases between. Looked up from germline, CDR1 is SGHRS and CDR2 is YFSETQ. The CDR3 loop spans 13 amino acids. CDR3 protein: CASSLDSGYEQYF. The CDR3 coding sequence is TGCGCCAGCAGCTTGGACTCGGGTTACGAGCAGTACTTC.

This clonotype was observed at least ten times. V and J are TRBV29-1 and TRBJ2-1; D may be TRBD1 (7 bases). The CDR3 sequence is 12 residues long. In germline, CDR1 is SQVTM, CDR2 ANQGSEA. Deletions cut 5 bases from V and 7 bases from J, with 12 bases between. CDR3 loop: CSVRQGGNEQFF. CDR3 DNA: TGCAGCGTTCGACAGGGAGGAAATGAGCAGTTCTTC.

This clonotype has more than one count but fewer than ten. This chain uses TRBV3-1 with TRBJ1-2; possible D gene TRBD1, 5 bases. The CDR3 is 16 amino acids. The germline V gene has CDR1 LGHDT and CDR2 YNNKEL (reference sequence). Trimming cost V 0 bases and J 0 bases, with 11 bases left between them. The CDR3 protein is CASSQDFGATNYGYTF. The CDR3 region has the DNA TGTGCCAGCAGCCAAGATTTCGGGGCAACTAACTATGGCTACACCTTC.

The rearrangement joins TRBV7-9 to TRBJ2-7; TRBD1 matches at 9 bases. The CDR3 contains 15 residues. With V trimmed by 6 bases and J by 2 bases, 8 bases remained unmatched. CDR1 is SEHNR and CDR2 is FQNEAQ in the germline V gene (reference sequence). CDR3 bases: TGTGCCAGCAGGCCTCCGGGACAGGGTACCTACGAGCAGTACTTC. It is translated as CASRPPGQGTYEQYF.

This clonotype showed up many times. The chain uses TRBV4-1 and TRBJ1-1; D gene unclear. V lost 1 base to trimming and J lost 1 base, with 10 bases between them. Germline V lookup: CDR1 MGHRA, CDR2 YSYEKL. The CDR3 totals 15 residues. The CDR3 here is CASSQGGPANTEAFF. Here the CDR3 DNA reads TGCGCCAGCAGCCAAGGTGGGCCGGCGAACACTGAAGCTTTCTTT.

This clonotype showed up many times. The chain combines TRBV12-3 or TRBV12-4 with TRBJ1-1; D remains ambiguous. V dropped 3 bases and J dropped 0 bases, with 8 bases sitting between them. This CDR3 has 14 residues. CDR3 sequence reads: CASSFVGMNTEAFF. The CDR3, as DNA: TGTGCCAGCAGTTTCGTCGGGATGAACACTGAAGCTTTCTTT.

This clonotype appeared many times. Here the CDR3 DNA reads TGTGCCAGCAGCTTGTTGGCCAGGGCCTACGAGCAGTACTTC. Protein product: CASSLLARAYEQYF. J is TRBJ2-7 and V is TRBV5-6; a weak D match, TRBD1 (5 bases). V was shortened by 1 base and J by 2 bases, with 10 bases between the two germline ends. The CDR3 spans 14 residues. CDR1 is SGHDT and CDR2 is YYEEEE in the germline V gene.

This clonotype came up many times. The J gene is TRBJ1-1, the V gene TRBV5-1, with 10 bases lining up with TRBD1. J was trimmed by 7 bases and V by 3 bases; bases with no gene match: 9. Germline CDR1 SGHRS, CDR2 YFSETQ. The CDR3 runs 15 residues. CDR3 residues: CASSSTGGVYNEAFF. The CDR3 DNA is TGCGCCAGCAGCTCGACAGGGGGCGTATATAATGAAGCTTTCTTT.

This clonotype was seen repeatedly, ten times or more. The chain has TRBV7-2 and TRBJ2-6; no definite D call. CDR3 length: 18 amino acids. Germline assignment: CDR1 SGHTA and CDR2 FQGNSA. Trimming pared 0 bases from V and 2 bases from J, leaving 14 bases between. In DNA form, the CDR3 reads TGTGCCAGCAGCTTAGCGAGCCAGTCACGGGCTGGGGCCAACGTCCTGACTTTC. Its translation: CASSLASQSRAGANVLTF.

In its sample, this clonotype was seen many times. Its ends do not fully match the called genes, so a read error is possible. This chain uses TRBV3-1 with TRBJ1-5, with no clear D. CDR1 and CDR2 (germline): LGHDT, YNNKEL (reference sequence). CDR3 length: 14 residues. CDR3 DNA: TGTGCCAGCAGCCAGAGCGCTAGCGATCAGCCCCAGCATTTT. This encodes CASSQSASDQPQHF.

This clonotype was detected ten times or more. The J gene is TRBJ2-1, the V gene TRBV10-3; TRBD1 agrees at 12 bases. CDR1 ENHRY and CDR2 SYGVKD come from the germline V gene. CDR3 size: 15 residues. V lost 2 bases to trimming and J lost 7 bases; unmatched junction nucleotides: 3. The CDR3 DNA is TGTGCCATCAGTGAGCGGGGACAGGGGGCAAATGAGCAGTTCTTC. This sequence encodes CAISERGQGANEQFF.

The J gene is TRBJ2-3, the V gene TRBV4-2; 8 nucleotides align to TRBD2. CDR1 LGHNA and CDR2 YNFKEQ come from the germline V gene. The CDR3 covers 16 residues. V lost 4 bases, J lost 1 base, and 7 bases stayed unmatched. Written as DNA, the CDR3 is TGTGCCAGCAGCCCCCAAGGAGCGGGAGGCACAGATACGCAGTATTTT. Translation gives CASSPQGAGGTDTQYF.

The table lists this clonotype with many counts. CDR3 bases: TGTGCCAGCTTGACTAGCGGGAGGACAGATACGCAGTATTTT. Encoded protein: CASLTSGRTDTQYF. The V and J genes are TRBV13 and TRBJ2-3; 13 bases fit TRBD2. The CDR3 consists of 14 residues. CDR1 is PRHDT, CDR2 FYEKMQ, per germline (reference sequence). J gave up 3 bases and V 8 bases, and 2 bases lay outside the gene matches. Drawing the rest from reference TRBV13 and TRBJ2-3, the complete variable domain is AAGVIQSPRHLIKEKRETATLKCYPIPRHDTVYWYQQGPGQDPQFLISFYEKMQSDKGSIPDRFSAQQFSDYHSELNMSSLELGDSALYFCASLTSGRTDTQYFGPGTRLTVL.

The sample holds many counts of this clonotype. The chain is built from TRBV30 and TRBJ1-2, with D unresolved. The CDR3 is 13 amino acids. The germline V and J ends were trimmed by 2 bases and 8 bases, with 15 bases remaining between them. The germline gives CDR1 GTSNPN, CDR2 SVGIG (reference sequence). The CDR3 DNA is TGTGCCTGGAGTATGGTGGCCGGTACGGGCTACACCTTC. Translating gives CAWSMVAGTGYTF.

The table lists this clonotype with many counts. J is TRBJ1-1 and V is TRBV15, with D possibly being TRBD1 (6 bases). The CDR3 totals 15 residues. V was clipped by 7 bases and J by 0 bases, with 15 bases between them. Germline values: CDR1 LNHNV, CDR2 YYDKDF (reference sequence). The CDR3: CATTHGGRLNTEAFF. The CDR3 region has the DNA TGTGCCACCACCCATGGGGGGCGTCTGAACACTGAAGCTTTCTTT.

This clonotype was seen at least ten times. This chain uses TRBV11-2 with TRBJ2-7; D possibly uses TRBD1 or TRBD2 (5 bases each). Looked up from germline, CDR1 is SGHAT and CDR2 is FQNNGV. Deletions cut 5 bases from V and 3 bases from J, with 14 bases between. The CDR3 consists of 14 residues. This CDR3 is CASSITGRSYEQYF. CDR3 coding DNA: TGTGCCAGCAGCATAACGGGACGGAGCTACGAGCAGTACTTC.

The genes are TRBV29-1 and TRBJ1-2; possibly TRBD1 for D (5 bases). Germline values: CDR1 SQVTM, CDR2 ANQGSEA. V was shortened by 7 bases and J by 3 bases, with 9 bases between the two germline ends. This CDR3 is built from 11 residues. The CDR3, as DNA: TGCAGCGCCGGCAGGGACTATGGCTACACCTTC. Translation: CSAGRDYGYTF.

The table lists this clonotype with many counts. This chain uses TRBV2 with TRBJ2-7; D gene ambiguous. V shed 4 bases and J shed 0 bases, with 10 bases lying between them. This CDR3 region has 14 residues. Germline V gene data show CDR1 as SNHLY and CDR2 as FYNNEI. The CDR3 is CASSGGTSSYEQYF. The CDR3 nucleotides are TGTGCCAGCAGTGGTGGAACCAGCTCCTACGAGCAGTACTTC.

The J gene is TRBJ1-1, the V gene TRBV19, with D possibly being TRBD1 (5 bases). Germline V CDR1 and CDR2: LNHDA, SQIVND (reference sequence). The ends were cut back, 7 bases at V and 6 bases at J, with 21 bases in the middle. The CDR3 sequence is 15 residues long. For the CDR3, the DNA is TGTGCCAGTAACCCCCACTGGGGCAGGCACCCTGAAGCTTTCTTT. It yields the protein CASNPHWGRHPEAFF.

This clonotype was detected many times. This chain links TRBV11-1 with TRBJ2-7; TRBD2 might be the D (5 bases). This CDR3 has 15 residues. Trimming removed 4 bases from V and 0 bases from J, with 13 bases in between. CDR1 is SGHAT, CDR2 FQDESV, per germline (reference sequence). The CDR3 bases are TGTGCCAGCAGCTCCAGACTACCGAGCTCCTACGAGCAGTACTTC. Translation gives CASSSRLPSSYEQYF.

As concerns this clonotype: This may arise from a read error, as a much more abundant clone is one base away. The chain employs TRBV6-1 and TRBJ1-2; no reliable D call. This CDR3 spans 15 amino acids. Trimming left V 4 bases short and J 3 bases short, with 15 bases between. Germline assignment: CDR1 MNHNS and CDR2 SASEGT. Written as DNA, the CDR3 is TGTGCCAGCAGTGGAGCGCAAGGGTTGGACTATGGCTACACCTTC. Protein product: CASSGAQGLDYGYTF.

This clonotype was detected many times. CDR3 protein: CASSPLWTSTPHEQYF. The CDR3 region has the DNA TGTGCCAGCAGCCCGCTCTGGACTAGCACTCCCCACGAGCAGTACTTC. J is TRBJ2-7 and V is TRBV5-8, with 8 bases fitting TRBD2. The CDR3 is 16 amino acids. Trimming removed 4 bases from V and 5 bases from J; junction bases left unmatched: 14. Per germline, CDR1 SGHTS and CDR2 YDEGEE.

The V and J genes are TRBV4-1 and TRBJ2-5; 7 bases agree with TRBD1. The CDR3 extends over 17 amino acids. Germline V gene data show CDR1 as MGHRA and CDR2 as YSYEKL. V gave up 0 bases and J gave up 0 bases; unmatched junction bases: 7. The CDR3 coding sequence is TGCGCCAGCAGCCAAGATTGGGGACAGACGTACCAAGAGACCCAGTACTTC. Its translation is CASSQDWGQTYQETQYF.

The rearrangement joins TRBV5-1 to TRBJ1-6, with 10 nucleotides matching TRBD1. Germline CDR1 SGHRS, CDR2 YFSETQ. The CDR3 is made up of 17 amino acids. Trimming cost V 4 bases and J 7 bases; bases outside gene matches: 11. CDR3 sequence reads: CASSTSGTGELNSPLHF. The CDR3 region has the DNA TGCGCCAGCAGCACTTCCGGGACAGGGGAATTGAATTCACCCCTCCACTTT.

The CDR3 nucleotides read TGTGCCAGCGGCCGGCGCGGCACCACGAGAGGAAAACTGTTTTTT. It is translated as CASGRRGTTRGKLFF. The J gene is TRBJ1-4, the V gene TRBV12-3 or TRBV12-4, with D hard to call. This CDR3 is 15 amino acids long. Trimming removed 8 bases from V and 10 bases from J, with 23 bases in between.

The CDR3 loop is CAWSPTSRAPGHQVTDTQYF. The CDR3 nucleotides read TGTGCCTGGAGTCCCACCTCCAGGGCCCCGGGGCATCAGGTCACAGATACGCAGTATTTT. This chain links TRBV30 with TRBJ2-3; either TRBD1 or TRBD2 may fit D (5 bases each). This CDR3 is 20 amino acids long. Trimming took 2 bases from V and 2 from J, leaving 29 bases between them. Per the germline V gene, CDR1 is GTSNPN and CDR2 is SVGIG (reference sequence).

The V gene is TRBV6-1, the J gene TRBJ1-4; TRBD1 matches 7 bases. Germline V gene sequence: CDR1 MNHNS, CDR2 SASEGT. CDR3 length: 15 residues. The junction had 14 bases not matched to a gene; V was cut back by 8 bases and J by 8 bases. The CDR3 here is CASRSRGGAQEKLFF. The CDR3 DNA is TGTGCCAGCCGGTCTAGAGGGGGCGCCCAGGAAAAACTGTTTTTT.

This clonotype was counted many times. CDR3 DNA sequence: TGTGCCAGCAGGCTGGGACAGGGCCCCTACAATGAGCAGTTCTTC. This sequence encodes CASRLGQGPYNEQFF. The genes are TRBV6-1 and TRBJ2-1, with 9 bases identical to TRBD1. V was pared by 6 bases and J by 2 bases, with 5 bases of the junction left unmatched. There are 15 residues in the CDR3. CDR1 is MNHNS and CDR2 is SASEGT in the germline V gene.